A single sample gave rise to the 25 T cell receptor beta chains below, sequenced in a study of CD8 T cells in ankylosing spondylitis. Whole-study findings and limits: Seemingly characteristic of ankylosing spondylitis blood was a TCR beta motif consisting of 7 or 8 highly homologous variants.

These receptors have no identified antigens. TCRdb re-derived calls from the 5' RACE reads in MiXCR, one entry per CDR3 protein. The table records around 220,000 distinct CDR3 sequences, about 18% of them present only once. Sequenced material: blood, either unsorted or a sorted T cell fraction (not recorded which). The receptors were sampled from a male donor with ankylosing spondylitis.

Details on this clonotype: It may be a read error: a sequence one base away is much more abundant. Since no conserved phenylalanine or tryptophan closes the CDR3, a read error is the likely cause. This chain connects TRBV12-3 or TRBV12-4 to TRBJ2-1; D is undetermined. Trimming took off 2 bases at V and 6 bases at J, with 14 bases between the two ends. The CDR3 runs to 15 residues. CDR3 residues: CASSLPLGNFNEQFV. The CDR3 region has the DNA TGTGCCAGCAGTTTACCGCTGGGAAATTTCAATGAGCAGTTCGTC.

This chain joins TRBV6-5 and TRBJ2-3, with 12 nucleotides matching TRBD2. V trimming: 8 bases; J trimming: 7 bases; junction bases outside the gene matches: 1. Looked up from germline, CDR1 is MNHEY and CDR2 is SVGAGI. The CDR3 spans 12 residues. The CDR3 DNA is TGTGCCAGCGGACTAGCGGGATATACGCAGTATTTT. Amino acids: CASGLAGYTQYF.

The rearrangement joins TRBV7-3 to TRBJ2-1, with D possibly matching TRBD2 (6 bases). Germline loops: CDR1 SGHTA, CDR2 FQGTGA. The ends were cut back, 5 bases at V and 5 bases at J, with 13 bases in the middle. This CDR3 spans 14 amino acids. The CDR3 is CASSPGWGDNEQFF. CDR3 DNA: TGTGCCAGCAGCCCAGGGTGGGGGGACAATGAGCAGTTCTTC. Filled out from reference TRBV7-3 and TRBJ2-1, the complete variable domain reads GAGVSQTPSNKVTEKGKYVELRCDPISGHTALYWYRQSLGQGPEFLIYFQGTGAADDSGLPNDRFFAVRPEGSVSTLKIQRTERGDSAVYLCASSPGWGDNEQFFGPGTRLTVL.

In its sample, this clonotype was seen a few times. The rearrangement joins TRBV5-6 to TRBJ2-2; TRBD2 aligns across 8 bases. Losses at the gene ends were 0 bases for V and 4 bases for J; bases not matched to a gene: 5. Germline assignment: CDR1 SGHDT and CDR2 YYEEEE. The CDR3 covers 16 residues. CDR3 nucleotides: TGTGCCAGCAGCTTGGTTACAGCGGGGGTCACCGGGGAGCTGTTTTTT. Its translation is CASSLVTAGVTGELFF.

This rearrangement joins TRBV4-3 to TRBJ2-7; the match to TRBD2 covers 7 bases. With 5 bases clipped from V and 4 bases from J, the junction kept 11 bases outside the gene matches. CDR1 is LGHNA and CDR2 is YSLEER in the germline V gene. This CDR3 contains 15 residues. The CDR3 nucleotides are TGCGCCAGCAGCACCCGACTAGCTGGGGGATACGAGCAGTACTTC. This gives the protein CASSTRLAGGYEQYF.

The gene calls are TRBV13 and TRBJ1-2; 7 bases are a match to TRBD1. Trimming took 5 bases from V and 6 from J; bases not matched to a gene: 9. The CDR3 contains 14 residues. CDR1 is PRHDT, CDR2 FYEKMQ, per germline (reference sequence). The CDR3 DNA reads TGTGCCAGCAGCCTTCGGACAGGAAGTGATGGCTACACCTTC. Translated: CASSLRTGSDGYTF.

This clonotype was recorded many times. This sequence joins TRBV20-1 and TRBJ2-7, with TRBD2 matching over 7 bases. CDR3 length equals 15 residues. V gave up 2 bases and J gave up 3 bases; unmatched junction bases: 10. Looked up from germline, CDR1 is DFQATT and CDR2 is SNEGSKA (reference sequence). In DNA form, the CDR3 reads TGCAGTGCTAGAAAACTAGCGTCAGACTTCTACGAGCAGTACTTC. Translated: CSARKLASDFYEQYF.

V gene TRBV6-2 or TRBV6-3 combines with J gene TRBJ2-5; D is perhaps TRBD2 (6 bases). Trimming pared 5 bases from V and 1 base from J, leaving 14 bases between. This CDR3 comprises 15 residues. Germline assignment: CDR1 MNHEY and CDR2 SVGEGT. In nucleotides, the CDR3 is TGTGCCAGCAGTACCCCCGGACTAACCCAAGAGACCCAGTACTTC. Translated, it gives CASSTPGLTQETQYF.

The table lists this clonotype with a few counts. The chain couples TRBV7-9 to TRBJ1-2; D is unresolved. The CDR3 is 14 residues long. Between the trimmed V and J ends, which lost 1 base and 3 bases, there was a span of 9 bases. The germline CDR1 and CDR2 sequences are SEHNR and FQNEAQ (reference sequence). CDR3 sequence reads: CASSLGDTDYGYTF. CDR3 DNA: TGTGCCAGCAGCTTAGGAGACACCGACTATGGCTACACCTTC.

The rearrangement links TRBV4-2 to TRBJ2-5, with 9 positions matching TRBD2. The CDR3 is made up of 19 amino acids. The germline V gene encodes CDR1 LGHNA and CDR2 YNFKEQ. Trimming took 0 bases from V and 4 from J; bases not matched to a gene: 15. CDR3 sequence (DNA): TGTGCCAGCAGCCAAGAAGAGGGACGAGCGGGAGGCAGGGGAGAGACCCAGTACTTC. Residues: CASSQEEGRAGGRGETQYF.

This clonotype has a count of ten or more. The gene calls are TRBV29-1 and TRBJ1-1, with D uncertain. Germline V gene lookup returns CDR1 SQVTM and CDR2 ANQGSEA. Trimming removed 3 bases from V and 4 bases from J, with 6 bases in between. The CDR3 extends over 11 amino acids. CDR3 coding DNA: TGCAGCGTTGATGAGGGCACTGAAGCTTTCTTT. Its protein is CSVDEGTEAFF.

This clonotype was seen only a few times. This chain connects TRBV7-6 to TRBJ2-1, with no clear D. CDR3 size: 14 residues. Germline V gives CDR1 SGHVS, CDR2 FNYEAQ. V gave up 2 bases and J gave up 6 bases, with 11 bases separating them. The CDR3 loop reads CASSLKEALNEQFF. The DNA for the CDR3 is TGTGCCAGCAGCTTAAAGGAAGCCCTCAATGAGCAGTTCTTC.

This clonotype was seen a handful of times. The V gene is TRBV10-3, the J gene TRBJ1-5; perhaps TRBD1 as D (5 bases). With 10 bases removed from V and 7 bases from J, the gap between germline ends came to 20 bases. This CDR3 spans 14 amino acids. Per the germline V gene, CDR1 is ENHRY and CDR2 is SYGVKD. The CDR3: CATHSGAALQPQHF. DNA for the CDR3: TGTGCCACCCATTCCGGGGCGGCTCTACAGCCCCAGCATTTT.

This clonotype has only a few counts. The chain recombines TRBV7-6 with TRBJ2-1, with D perhaps matching TRBD1 or TRBD2 (6 bases each). The CDR3 covers 16 residues. From germline, CDR1 is SGHVS and CDR2 FNYEAQ. The ends were cut back, 1 base at V and 7 bases at J, with 17 bases in the middle. The CDR3 nucleotides read TGTGCCAGCAGCTTAGAGGGGGAGATGGCGGGGAATGAGCAGTTCTTC. This codes for CASSLEGEMAGNEQFF.

The gene calls are TRBV7-2 and TRBJ1-3; D is undetermined. The CDR3 is made up of 13 amino acids. Trimming stripped 5 bases from V and 1 base from J, with 6 bases between. Germline CDR1 is SGHTA and CDR2 is FQGNSA. The DNA of the CDR3 is TGTGCCAGCAGCGCAGGTTCTGGAAACACCATATATTTT. Residues: CASSAGSGNTIYF.

The chain has TRBV7-9 and TRBJ1-2; no firm D call. The CDR3 is 14 amino acids. Trimming pared 1 base from V and 4 bases from J, leaving 10 bases between. Per germline, CDR1 SEHNR and CDR2 FQNEAQ (reference sequence). The CDR3 DNA is TGTGCCAGCAGCTTAGGATTTAGTCCCTATGGCTACACCTTC. It yields the protein CASSLGFSPYGYTF.

This clonotype was counted only a few times. V and J are TRBV20-1 and TRBJ2-7; maybe TRBD2 (5 bases). The CDR3 spans 17 residues. Trimming removed 0 bases from V and 1 base from J, with 19 bases in between. Germline assignment: CDR1 DFQATT and CDR2 SNEGSKA (reference sequence). Here the CDR3 DNA reads TGCAGTGCTAGAGATCCCAAAACTAGATCACTATCCTACGAGCAGTACTTC. Its translation: CSARDPKTRSLSYEQYF.

This clonotype was found a few times. The rearrangement links TRBV6-2 or TRBV6-3 to TRBJ2-2, with D tentatively TRBD2 (6 bases). V lost 7 bases and J lost 7, with 16 bases in between. This CDR3 comprises 14 residues. CDR1 and CDR2 from the germline V gene are MNHEY and SVGEGT. The CDR3 DNA reads as TGTGCCAGCACCCCTGCCGGGGGAATCGGGGAGCTGTTTTTT. Its translation is CASTPAGGIGELFF.

Worth noting for this clonotype: One end of the junction does not line up with germline, which may come from a read error. The chain couples TRBV5-5 to TRBJ2-5, with 7 bases fitting TRBD1. The CDR3 sequence is 11 residues long. Looked up from germline, CDR1 is SGHKS and CDR2 is YYEKEE (reference sequence). The CDR3 bases are TGTGCCAGCAGCGGAAGACAGGGAGTTGAATTC. Translated, it gives CASSGRQGVEF.

This clonotype was seen more than once but under ten times. J is TRBJ2-3 and V is TRBV29-1, with D perhaps TRBD1 (7 bases). Trimming shortened V by 3 bases and J by 0 bases, and 10 bases separated the two germline ends. There are 14 residues in the CDR3. The germline V gene has CDR1 SQVTM and CDR2 ANQGSEA. The CDR3 region is CSVDPGGSTDTQYF. Written as DNA, the CDR3 is TGCAGCGTTGATCCAGGGGGGAGCACAGATACGCAGTATTTT.

This clonotype was detected many times. This chain connects TRBV12-3 or TRBV12-4 to TRBJ1-1, with D possibly being TRBD1 (5 bases). This CDR3 has 13 residues. The ends were cut back, 3 bases at V and 4 bases at J, with 9 bases in the middle. Here the CDR3 DNA reads TGTGCCAGCAGTTTGCAGGGAACCACTGAAGCTTTCTTT. Protein product: CASSLQGTTEAFF.

The chain links TRBV7-9 to TRBJ2-1; D tentatively fits TRBD1 or TRBD2 (5 bases each). CDR3 length: 14 residues. Germline values: CDR1 SEHNR, CDR2 FQNEAQ (reference sequence). V was trimmed by 5 bases and J by 4 bases, leaving 12 bases between them. The CDR3 DNA reads TGTGCCAGCAGCCCACGGGACGGATACAATGAGCAGTTCTTC. This gives the protein CASSPRDGYNEQFF.

V usage is TRBV16 and J usage is TRBJ2-1; a possible D gene is TRBD1 (6 bases). Per germline, CDR1 KGHSY and CDR2 FQNENV. The CDR3 extends over 13 amino acids. V was clipped by 4 bases and J by 12 bases, with 16 bases between them. This CDR3 is CASSPTTGNGQFF. CDR3 DNA sequence: TGTGCCAGCAGCCCAACGACAGGCAACGGGCAGTTCTTC.

The chain recombines TRBV10-3 with TRBJ2-3; 8 nucleotides line up with TRBD2. J was trimmed by 5 bases and V by 10 bases; bases with no gene match: 14. The germline V gene encodes CDR1 ENHRY and CDR2 SYGVKD. This CDR3 comprises 15 residues. CDR3 in DNA: TGTGCCACTTCAGCGGGAGTCGTAGGGGGAGATACGCAGTATTTT. Translation gives CATSAGVVGGDTQYF.

The chain is built from TRBV3-1 and TRBJ1-5; D is undetermined. In germline, CDR1 is LGHDT, CDR2 YNNKEL (reference sequence). Trimming left V 1 base short and J 0 bases short, with 25 bases between. The CDR3 is made up of 21 amino acids. CDR3 sequence reads: CASSQVESVSASINSNQPQHF. Here the CDR3 DNA reads TGTGCCAGCAGCCAAGTTGAGTCGGTCTCTGCGTCGATCAATAGCAATCAGCCCCAGCATTTT.